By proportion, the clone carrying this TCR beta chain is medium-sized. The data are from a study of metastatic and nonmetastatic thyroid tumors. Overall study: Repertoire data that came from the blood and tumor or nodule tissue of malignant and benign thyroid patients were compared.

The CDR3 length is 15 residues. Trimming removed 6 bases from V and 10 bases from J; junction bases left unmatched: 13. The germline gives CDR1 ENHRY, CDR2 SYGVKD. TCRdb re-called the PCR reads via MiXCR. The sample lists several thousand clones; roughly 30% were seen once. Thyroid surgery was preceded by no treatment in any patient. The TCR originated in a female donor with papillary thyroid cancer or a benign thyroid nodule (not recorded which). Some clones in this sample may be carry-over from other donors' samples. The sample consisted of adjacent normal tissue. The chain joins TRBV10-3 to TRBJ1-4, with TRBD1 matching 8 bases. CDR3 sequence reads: CAIREETGAVGKLFF. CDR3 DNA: TGTGCCATCAGAGAGGAGACAGGGGCAGTTGGAAAACTGTTTTTT.